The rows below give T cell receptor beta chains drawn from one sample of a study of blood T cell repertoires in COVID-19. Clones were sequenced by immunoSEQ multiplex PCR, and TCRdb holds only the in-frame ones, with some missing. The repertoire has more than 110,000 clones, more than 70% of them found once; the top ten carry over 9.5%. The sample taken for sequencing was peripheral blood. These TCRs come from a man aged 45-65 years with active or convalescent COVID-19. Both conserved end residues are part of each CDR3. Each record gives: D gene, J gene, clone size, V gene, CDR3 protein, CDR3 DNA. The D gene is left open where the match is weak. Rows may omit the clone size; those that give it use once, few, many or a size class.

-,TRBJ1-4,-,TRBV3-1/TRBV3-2,CASSQDPVSGKLFF,TGTGCCAGCAGCCAAGACCCGGTCAGCGGAAAACTGTTTTTT
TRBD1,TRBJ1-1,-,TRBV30,CAWSGQGASGTEAFF,TGTGCCTGGAGCGGACAGGGGGCCTCGGGCACTGAAGCTTTCTTT
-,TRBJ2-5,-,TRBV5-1,CASSWGPETQYF,TGCGCCAGCAGCTGGGGGCCGGAGACCCAGTACTTC
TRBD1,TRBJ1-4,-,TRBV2,CASTGGSLTNEKLFF,TGTGCCAGCACAGGGGGCTCCTTGACTAATGAAAAACTGTTTTTT
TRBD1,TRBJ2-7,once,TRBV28,CAGQGTGAYEQYF,TGTGCCGGACAAGGGACAGGGGCCTACGAGCAGTACTTC
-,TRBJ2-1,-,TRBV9,CASSAETYNEQFF,TGTGCCAGCAGCGCGGAGACCTACAATGAGCAGTTCTTC
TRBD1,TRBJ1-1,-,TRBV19,CASSSQGASNTEAFF,TGTGCCAGTAGTTCACAGGGGGCCTCGAACACTGAAGCTTTCTTT
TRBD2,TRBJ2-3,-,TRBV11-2,CASSSPPGLATDTQYF,TGTGCCAGCAGCTCCCCCCCGGGACTAGCAACAGATACGCAGTATTTT
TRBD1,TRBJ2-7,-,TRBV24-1,CATSDSRTGSYEQYF,TGTGCCACCAGTGATTCGAGGACAGGTTCCTACGAGCAGTACTTC
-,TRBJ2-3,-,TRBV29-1,CSVDRTGDTQYF,TGCAGCGTAGACAGGACGGGGGATACGCAGTATTTT
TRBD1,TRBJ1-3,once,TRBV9,CASSVRTGGAGNTIYF,TGTGCCAGCAGCGTACGGACAGGGGGCGCCGGAAACACCATATATTTT
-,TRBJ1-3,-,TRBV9,CASSLQGVGNTIYF,TGTGCCAGCTCATTACAAGGGGTTGGAAACACCATATATTTT
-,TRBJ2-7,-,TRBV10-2,CASRQGPLLDEQYF,TGCGCCAGCAGGCAGGGGCCACTCCTGGACGAGCAGTACTTC
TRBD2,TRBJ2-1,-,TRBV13,CASSLVGLAGARRNEQFF,TGTGCCAGCAGCTTAGTGGGACTAGCGGGAGCACGAAGAAATGAGCAGTTCTTC
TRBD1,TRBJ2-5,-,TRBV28,CASSLAGQGRETQYF,TGTGCCAGCAGTTTAGCGGGACAGGGGAGGGAGACCCAGTACTTC
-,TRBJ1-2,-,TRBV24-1,CATSDSRENGYTF,TGTGCCACCAGTGATTCGCGGGAGAATGGCTACACCTTC
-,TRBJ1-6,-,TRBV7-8,CASSKERGGSPLHF,TGTGCCAGCAGTAAAGAGCGGGGGGGTTCACCCCTCCACTTT
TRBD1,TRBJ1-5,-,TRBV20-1,CSASEWGGQGRGGQPQHF,TGCAGTGCTAGTGAGTGGGGCGGACAGGGGAGAGGAGGGCAGCCCCAGCATTTT
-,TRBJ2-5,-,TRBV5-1,CASSLPTYQETQYF,TGCGCCAGCAGCTTACCCACATATCAAGAGACCCAGTACTTC
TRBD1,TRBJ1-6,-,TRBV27,CASSLEGQYNSPLHF,TGTGCCAGCAGTTTAGAGGGACAGTATAATTCACCCCTCCACTTT
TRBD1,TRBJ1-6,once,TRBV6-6,CASNDAGTGNSPLHF,TGTGCCAGCAACGACGCCGGGACAGGAAATTCACCCCTCCACTTT
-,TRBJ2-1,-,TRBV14,CASSQEGGLSYNEQFF,TGTGCCAGCAGCCAAGAAGGAGGGTTGTCGTACAATGAGCAGTTCTTC
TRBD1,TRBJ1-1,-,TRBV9,CASSSPGQGRENTEAFF,TGTGCCAGCAGCTCCCCGGGACAGGGGAGAGAGAACACTGAAGCTTTCTTT
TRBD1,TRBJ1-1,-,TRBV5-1,CASSFQTGVTEAFF,TGCGCCAGCAGCTTTCAAACAGGGGTGACTGAAGCTTTCTTT
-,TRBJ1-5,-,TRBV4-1,CASSRVLTGDQPQHF,TGCGCCAGCAGCCGAGTATTAACAGGAGATCAGCCCCAGCATTTT
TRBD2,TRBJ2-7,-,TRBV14,CASSRRPSGLSYEQYF,TGTGCCAGCAGCCGAAGACCTAGCGGGCTCTCCTACGAGCAGTACTTC
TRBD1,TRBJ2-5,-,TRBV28,CASSSKGTVETQYF,TGTGCCAGCAGTTCAAAGGGGACAGTGGAGACCCAGTACTTC
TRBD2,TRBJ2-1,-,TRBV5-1,CASSHPPGLAGAYNEQFF,TGCGCCAGCAGCCACCCTCCGGGACTAGCGGGAGCATACAATGAGCAGTTCTTC
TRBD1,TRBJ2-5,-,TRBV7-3,CASSSGGSETQYF,TGTGCCAGCAGCTCAGGGGGTTCCGAGACCCAGTACTTC
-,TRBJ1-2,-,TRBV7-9,CASSLVAVGVVF,TGTGCCAGCAGCTTAGTAGCGGTCGGGGTTGTCTTC
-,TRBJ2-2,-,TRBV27,CASSFRVGELFF,TGTGCCAGCAGTTTCAGGGTGGGGGAGCTGTTTTTT
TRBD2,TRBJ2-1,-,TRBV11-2,CASSSTSGRPSYNEQFF,TGTGCCAGCAGCTCGACTAGCGGGAGGCCTTCCTACAATGAGCAGTTCTTC
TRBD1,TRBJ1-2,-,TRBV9,CASSPRQGAHYGYTF,TGTGCCAGCAGCCCAAGACAGGGGGCCCACTATGGCTACACCTTC
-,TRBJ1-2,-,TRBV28,CASSGQPDNYGYTF,TGTGCCAGCAGTGGACAACCGGATAACTATGGCTACACCTTC
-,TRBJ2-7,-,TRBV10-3,CAISSTLSSYEQYF,TGTGCCATCAGCTCGACACTTTCCTCCTACGAGCAGTACTTC
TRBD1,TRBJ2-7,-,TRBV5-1,CASSQTGEYYEQYF,TGCGCCAGCAGCCAGACAGGGGAGTACTACGAGCAGTACTTC
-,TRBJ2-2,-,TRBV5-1,CASSLSDVTGELFF,TGCGCCAGCAGCTTGAGCGACGTCACCGGGGAGCTGTTTTTT
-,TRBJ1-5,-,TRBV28,CANAAGGGRQPQHF,TGTGCTAATGCGGCGGGGGGCGGAAGGCAGCCCCAGCATTTT
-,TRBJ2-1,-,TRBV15,CATSRHQRGAPNNEQFF,TGTGCCACCAGCAGACACCAGCGCGGAGCCCCAAACAATGAGCAGTTCTTC
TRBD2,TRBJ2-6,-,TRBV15,CATSSPGRAFSGANVLTF,TGTGCCACCAGCAGTCCAGGGAGGGCATTCTCTGGGGCCAACGTCCTGACTTTC
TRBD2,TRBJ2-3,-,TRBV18,CASSPRNLGGDTQYF,TGTGCCAGCTCACCACGAAACTTGGGGGGGGATACGCAGTATTTT
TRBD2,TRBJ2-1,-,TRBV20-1,CSASGIAGASYEQFF,TGCAGTGCTAGTGGTATAGCGGGAGCTAGCTATGAGCAGTTCTTC
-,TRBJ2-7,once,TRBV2,CATQRAGQAYEQYF,TGTGCCACCCAGAGGGCCGGGCAAGCCTACGAGCAGTACTTC